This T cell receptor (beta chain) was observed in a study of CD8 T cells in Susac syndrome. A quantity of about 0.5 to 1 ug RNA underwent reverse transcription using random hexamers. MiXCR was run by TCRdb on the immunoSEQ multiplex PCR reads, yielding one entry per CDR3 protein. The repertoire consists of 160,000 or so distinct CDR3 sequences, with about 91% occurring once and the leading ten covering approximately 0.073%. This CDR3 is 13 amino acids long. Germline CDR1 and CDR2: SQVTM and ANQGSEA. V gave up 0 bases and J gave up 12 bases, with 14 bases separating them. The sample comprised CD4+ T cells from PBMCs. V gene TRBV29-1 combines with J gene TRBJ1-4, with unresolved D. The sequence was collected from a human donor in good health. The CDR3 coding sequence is TGCAGCGTTGAAGATTCCCCCAGTGGGGAACTGTTTTTT. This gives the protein CSVEDSPSGELFF. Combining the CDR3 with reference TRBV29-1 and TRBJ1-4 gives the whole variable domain SAVISQKPSRDICQRGTSLTIQCQVDSQVTMMFWYRQQPGQSLTLIATANQGSEATYESGFVIDKFPISRPNLTFSTLTVSNMSPEDSSIYLCSVEDSPSGELFFGSGTQLSVL.